These 18 T cell receptor beta chains share one sample of origin, sequenced in a study of human T cells and chemical hapten exposure. Time point noted: patch test 2, 6 weeks after DPC sensitization. Treatment noted: therapeutic diphenylcyclopropenone sensitization with weekly scalp DPC. TCRdb re-derived calls from the RACE reads in MiXCR, one entry per CDR3 protein. The sample yields about 400,000 distinct CDR3 sequences, roughly 6% seen once. The starting material was whole blood, obtained in connection with sensitization to the hapten diphenylcyclopropenone (DPC). All receptors come from a woman younger than 35 with alopecia areata. Some clones in this sample may be carry-over from other donors' samples.

This clonotype came up a few times. This chain connects TRBV10-3 to TRBJ2-3, with D tentatively TRBD1 (5 bases). Between the trimmed V and J ends, which lost 3 bases and 3 bases, there was a span of 13 bases. In germline, CDR1 is ENHRY, CDR2 SYGVKD. CDR3 length: 15 amino acids. CDR3 nucleotides: TGTGCCATCAGTGATATGGGGCGCTCGACAGATACGCAGTATTTT. This sequence encodes CAISDMGRSTDTQYF.

Many counts were recorded for this clonotype. The chain recombines TRBV11-3 with TRBJ2-2; D uncertain. The CDR3 length is 14 residues. Germline CDR1 SGHNT, CDR2 YENEEA. V dropped 1 base and J dropped 5 bases, with 8 bases sitting between them. DNA for the CDR3: TGTGCCAGCAGCTTAGGAAGTGTGACCGGGGAGCTGTTTTTT. Its translation is CASSLGSVTGELFF.

Only a few counts were recorded for this clonotype. The chain recombines TRBV20-1 with TRBJ1-6; possibly TRBD1 for D (6 bases). Germline CDR1 reads DFQATT; CDR2 reads SNEGSKA (reference sequence). This CDR3 is 15 amino acids long. V lost 5 bases and J 7 bases, leaving 18 bases between the germline ends. This CDR3 is CSASEGGGANSPLHF. The CDR3 DNA reads as TGCAGTGCTTCCGAGGGTGGGGGGGCAAATTCACCCCTCCACTTT.

This rearrangement joins TRBV25-1 to TRBJ2-7; D is unresolved. The CDR3 is 14 residues long. Trimming pared 1 base from V and 1 base from J, leaving 8 bases between. CDR1 and CDR2 from the germline V gene are MGHDK and SYGVNS. The CDR3 loop is CASSESRGSYEQYF. The DNA of the CDR3 is TGTGCCAGCAGTGAATCCCGAGGATCCTACGAGCAGTACTTC.

This rearrangement joins TRBV28 to TRBJ1-1; D might be TRBD1 (6 bases). This CDR3 has 15 amino acids. Germline CDR1 reads MDHEN; CDR2 reads SYDVKM. V lost 8 bases and J 4 bases, leaving 20 bases between the germline ends. The CDR3 DNA is TGTGCCAGCCCTAGCAAACAGGGTAGGGTCACTGAAGCTTTCTTT. This codes for CASPSKQGRVTEAFF.

In this sample, this clonotype turned up many times. The chain is built from TRBV7-9 and TRBJ1-5; D is possibly TRBD1 (5 bases). The CDR3 has 14 amino acids. Trimming took 5 bases from V and 1 from J, leaving 9 bases between them. The germline V gene has CDR1 SEHNR and CDR2 FQNEAQ (reference sequence). The CDR3 DNA sequence: TGTGCCAGCAGCCGATGGGACAGCAATCAGCCCCAGCATTTT. It translates to CASSRWDSNQPQHF. The complete variable domain, with remaining parts taken from reference TRBV7-9 and TRBJ1-5, reads DTGVSQNPRHKITKRGQNVTFRCDPISEHNRLYWYRQTLGQGPEFLTYFQNEAQLEKSRLLSDRFSAERPKGSFSTLEIQRTEQGDSAMYLCASSRWDSNQPQHFGDGTRLSIL.

J is TRBJ2-3 and V is TRBV5-6, with D hard to call. V shed 1 base and J shed 4 bases, with 7 bases lying between them. CDR3 size: 13 residues. Looked up from germline, CDR1 is SGHDT and CDR2 is YYEEEE. CDR3 loop: CASSLTSADTQYF. The DNA for the CDR3 is TGTGCCAGCAGCTTGACGAGTGCAGATACGCAGTATTTT. The variable domain in full, completed from reference TRBV5-6 and TRBJ2-3, reads DAGVTQSPTHLIKTRGQQVTLRCSPKSGHDTVSWYQQALGQGPQFIFQYYEEEERQRGNFPDRFSGHQFPNYSSELNVNALLLGDSALYLCASSLTSADTQYFGPGTRLTVL.

The V and J genes are TRBV28 and TRBJ1-1; D is undetermined. This CDR3 comprises 14 residues. Looked up from germline, CDR1 is MDHEN and CDR2 is SYDVKM. The V end was cut by 4 bases, the J end by 1 base, with 10 bases between. CDR3 nucleotides: TGTGCCAGCAGTTCGGACGCCACGAACACTGAAGCTTTCTTT. Protein sequence: CASSSDATNTEAFF.

This clonotype was found many times. This sequence joins TRBV12-3 or TRBV12-4 and TRBJ1-4, with a possible D match to TRBD1 (5 bases). Trimming took off 10 bases at V and 0 bases at J, with 12 bases between the two ends. The length of the CDR3 is 14 residues. DNA of the CDR3: TGTGCCACCAGACAGTCCTCAACTAATGAAAAACTGTTTTTT. Translated: CATRQSSTNEKLFF.

This clonotype was detected a few times. This chain links TRBV13 with TRBJ2-7, with 7 bases aligning to TRBD1. V gave up 5 bases and J gave up 5 bases; unmatched junction bases: 12. The germline V gene encodes CDR1 PRHDT and CDR2 FYEKMQ (reference sequence). This CDR3 is built from 15 residues. CDR3 in DNA: TGTGCCAGCAGCCCGCGACAGGGAAGGGGCCACGAGCAGTACTTC. Its protein product is CASSPRQGRGHEQYF.

The chain joins TRBV2 to TRBJ2-3, with 7 positions matching TRBD1. The CDR3 has 17 amino acids. CDR1 SNHLY and CDR2 FYNNEI come from the germline V gene. With 6 bases clipped from V and 2 bases from J, the junction kept 14 bases outside the gene matches. CDR3 sequence (DNA): TGTGCCAGCAGGACCTCACAGGGGTCTTTATACACAGATACGCAGTATTTT. It yields the protein CASRTSQGSLYTDTQYF.

This clonotype was detected ten times or more. V usage is TRBV19 and J usage is TRBJ1-2; D unclear. Germline lookup yields CDR1 LNHDA and CDR2 SQIVND (reference sequence). V was trimmed by 4 bases and J by 5 bases, leaving 23 bases between them. The CDR3 has 17 residues. DNA for the CDR3: TGTGCCAGTAGTAGACTCCCAGCGGCGATTACCGAATATGGCTACACCTTC. The encoded protein is CASSRLPAAITEYGYTF.

The CDR3 sequence is CASSSARGQETQYF. The DNA of the CDR3 is TGTGCCAGCAGCTCCGCCAGGGGGCAAGAGACCCAGTACTTC. The chain joins TRBV7-2 to TRBJ2-5; 7 bases agree with TRBD1. V dropped 4 bases and J dropped 2; count of bases not matched to a gene: 4. Germline CDR1 reads SGHTA; CDR2 reads FQGNSA. The CDR3 extends over 14 amino acids. Using reference TRBV7-2 and TRBJ2-5 for the parts outside the CDR3, the full variable domain is GAGVSQSPSNKVTEKGKDVELRCDPISGHTALYWYRQSLGQGLEFLIYFQGNSAPDKSGLPSDRFSAERTGGSVSTLTIQRTQQEDSAVYLCASSSARGQETQYFGPGTRLLVL.

This clonotype was picked up a small number of times. V usage is TRBV9 and J usage is TRBJ2-3; the D is unclear. The CDR3 runs to 13 residues. Between the trimmed V and J ends, which lost 4 bases and 5 bases, there was a span of 11 bases. The germline gives CDR1 SGDLS, CDR2 YYNGEE. CDR3 in DNA: TGTGCCAGCAGCACTCTACCTGAAGATACGCAGTATTTT. Translated, it gives CASSTLPEDTQYF.

Many counts were recorded for this clonotype. The V and J genes are TRBV3-1 and TRBJ1-5; 7 bases fit TRBD1. Germline CDR1 LGHDT, CDR2 YNNKEL (reference sequence). With V trimmed by 1 base and J by 8 bases, 8 bases remained unmatched. This CDR3 is built from 15 residues. The CDR3 loop is CASSQGDSLSKPQHF. For the CDR3, the DNA is TGTGCCAGCAGCCAAGGGGACAGCCTATCGAAGCCCCAGCATTTT.

Many counts were recorded for this clonotype. This sequence joins TRBV20-1 and TRBJ1-5; D is uncertain. The CDR3 is 12 residues long. Trimming removed 0 bases from V and 3 bases from J, with 3 bases in between. From germline, CDR1 is DFQATT and CDR2 SNEGSKA (reference sequence). CDR3 region: CSARESNQPQHF. The CDR3 DNA sequence: TGCAGTGCTAGAGAATCCAATCAGCCCCAGCATTTT.

This clonotype was seen ten or more times. This chain links TRBV9 with TRBJ1-5; possibly TRBD1 for D (5 bases). The CDR3 is 16 residues long. Germline V lookup: CDR1 SGDLS, CDR2 YYNGEE. Trimming stripped 2 bases from V and 9 bases from J, with 21 bases between. DNA of the CDR3: TGTGCCAGCAGCGTTTCCCGGGACCCAGGAATGGGGCCCCAGCATTTT. Translating it yields CASSVSRDPGMGPQHF.

The rearrangement joins TRBV27 to TRBJ2-2; 9 positions match TRBD1. CDR3 length: 18 residues. V lost 10 bases, J lost 2 bases, and 17 bases stayed unmatched. The germline CDR1 and CDR2 sequences are MNHEY and SMNVEV (reference sequence). The CDR3: CATSKRRTGESNTGELFF. Written as DNA, the CDR3 is TGTGCCACCTCGAAACGACGGACAGGGGAGTCAAACACCGGGGAGCTGTTTTTT.